This is a list of T cell receptor beta chains from one sample in a study of shared clonotypes between healthy human individuals. Here immunoSEQ multiplex PCR was the method, and the copy in TCRdb shows in-frame clones only, minus some. The sample carries around 2,000,000 clones, 85% to 95% recorded once. Sequencing was performed on naive CD4+ T cells sorted from blood. Receptors were obtained from a man aged 18 to 29 in good health. Both conserved end residues are part of each CDR3. A D gene is named only where the DNA matches it firmly. Size is stated for part of the rows, as once, few or many counts, or as a class when the clone is expanded.

V gene	D gene	clone size	J gene	CDR3 protein	CDR3 DNA
TRBV9	-	-	TRBJ2-7	CASSPWERSSYEQYF	TGTGCCAGCAGCCCCTGGGAGAGAAGCTCCTACGAGCAGTACTTC
TRBV7-9	TRBD1	once	TRBJ1-6	CASSTLRPDRDNSPLHF	TGTGCCAGCAGTACCCTGCGTCCGGACAGGGATAATTCACCCCTCCACTTT
TRBV4-3	-	-	TRBJ2-1	CASSEAGYLNNEQFF	TGCGCCAGCAGCGAAGCTGGGTATCTTAACAATGAGCAGTTCTTC
TRBV19	TRBD1	once	TRBJ2-7	CASSIGGTGGEQYF	TGTGCCAGTAGTATTGGTGGGACAGGGGGCGAGCAGTACTTC
TRBV11-2	-	many	TRBJ1-1	CASDIQGILGRNTEAFF	TGTGCCAGCGATATACAGGGTATTCTGGGGAGGAACACTGAAGCTTTCTTT
TRBV7-2	TRBD2	-	TRBJ2-3	CASSLAGGVTDTQYF	TGTGCCAGCAGCCTAGCGGGAGGTGTCACAGATACGCAGTATTTT
TRBV13	TRBD1	-	TRBJ2-7	CASSPGQDYEQYF	TGTGCCAGCAGCCCCGGACAGGACTACGAGCAGTACTTC
TRBV2	-	-	TRBJ2-3	CASSGPGRGGTDTQYF	TGTGCCAGCAGTGGCCCGGGGCGGGGAGGCACAGATACGCAGTATTTT
TRBV30	-	once	TRBJ1-5	CAWSSPNQPQHF	TGTGCCTGGAGTTCCCCCAATCAGCCCCAGCATTTT
TRBV29-1	TRBD1	-	TRBJ1-1	CSVAPTGEVTEAFF	TGCAGCGTTGCCCCGACAGGGGAGGTCACTGAAGCTTTCTTT
TRBV2	TRBD1	-	TRBJ1-3	CASSTDRLGLGTIYF	TGTGCCAGCAGTACGGACAGGCTTGGGCTAGGCACCATATATTTT
TRBV10-3	TRBD2	-	TRBJ2-3	CAIGPSAGRDTQYF	TGTGCGATAGGGCCCTCAGCGGGAAGAGATACGCAGTATTTT
TRBV6-4	-	-	TRBJ1-5	CASSERNNQPQHF	TGTGCCAGCAGTGAACGCAACAATCAGCCCCAGCATTTT
TRBV19	-	-	TRBJ2-2	CASSELGRELFF	TGTGCCAGTAGTGAACTAGGGCGGGAGCTGTTTTTT
TRBV10-3	-	-	TRBJ2-2	CAISTGTTNTGELFF	TGTGCCATCAGCACCGGGACAACGAACACCGGGGAGCTGTTTTTT
TRBV5-4	TRBD1	-	TRBJ2-6	CASSPPGTGIGANVLTF	TGTGCCAGCAGCCCCCCCGGGACAGGGATAGGGGCCAACGTCCTGACTTTC
TRBV5-1	-	-	TRBJ2-3	CASSSPGDSYTQYF	TGCGCCAGCAGCTCCCCCGGGGATTCCTATACGCAGTATTTT
TRBV18	-	once	TRBJ2-3	CASSPQGSTDTQYF	TGTGCCAGCTCACCCCAGGGGAGCACAGATACGCAGTATTTT
TRBV30	-	-	TRBJ1-5	CAWSVLQGNQPQHF	TGTGCCTGGAGTGTATTACAGGGCAATCAGCCCCAGCATTTT
TRBV28	-	-	TRBJ2-7	CASSSPTGFVYEQYF	TGTGCCAGCAGTTCCCCCACAGGGTTTGTCTACGAGCAGTACTTC
TRBV5-1	TRBD2	-	TRBJ2-5	CASSLRGTSGETQYF	TGCGCCAGCAGCTTGCGAGGGACTAGTGGTGAGACCCAGTACTTC
TRBV5-8	-	-	TRBJ1-2	CASSLLESTVLFYGYTF	TGTGCCAGCAGCTTATTAGAGAGTACCGTCCTCTTCTATGGCTACACCTTC
TRBV11-2	TRBD2	-	TRBJ2-1	CASSFGGGYNEQFF	TGTGCCAGCAGCTTCGGCGGGGGGTACAATGAGCAGTTCTTC
TRBV10-1	-	-	TRBJ2-3	CASSPGVTDTQYF	TGCGCCAGCAGTCCCGGAGTCACAGATACGCAGTATTTT
TRBV7-9	TRBD1	-	TRBJ1-4	CASSYYKGAGEKLFF	TGTGCCAGCAGCTACTACAAGGGGGCGGGTGAAAAACTGTTTTTT
TRBV5-1	-	once	TRBJ2-7	CASSNTAGEQYF	TGCGCCAGCAGCAATACGGCTGGCGAGCAGTACTTC
TRBV4-3	-	-	TRBJ2-3	CASSPRRVGFSSTDTQYF	TGCGCCAGCAGCCCTAGAAGAGTAGGATTTTCTAGCACAGATACGCAGTATTTT
TRBV6-6	TRBD2	-	TRBJ2-7	CASNKGKTSRVYEQYF	TGTGCCAGCAATAAGGGGAAGACTAGCAGAGTCTACGAGCAGTACTTC
TRBV4-2	-	once	TRBJ1-3	CASTAMGGSGNTIYF	TGTGCCAGCACCGCGATGGGGGGATCGGGAAACACCATATATTTT
TRBV5-1	-	-	TRBJ2-4	CASSLEIAKNIQYF	TGCGCCAGCAGCTTGGAGATAGCCAAAAACATTCAGTACTTC
TRBV6-1	-	-	TRBJ2-5	CASSEAVDSRETQYF	TGTGCCAGCAGTGAAGCGGTTGACTCTCGAGAGACCCAGTACTTC
TRBV6-5	TRBD2	-	TRBJ2-7	CASSYPPTSAYEQYF	TGTGCCAGCAGTTACCCTCCGACTAGCGCCTACGAGCAGTACTTC
TRBV9	TRBD1	-	TRBJ1-2	CASSVGQGAGYTF	TGTGCCAGCAGCGTGGGGCAGGGGGCTGGCTACACCTTC
TRBV11-2	-	-	TRBJ1-1	CASSPPKAEAFF	TGTGCCAGCAGCCCCCCGAAGGCCGAAGCTTTCTTT
TRBV10-2	-	-	TRBJ2-7	CASSEVQATPYEQYF	TGCGCCAGCAGTGAAGTTCAGGCTACCCCCTACGAGCAGTACTTC
TRBV9	-	-	TRBJ1-3	CASSVVGGSGNTIYF	TGTGCCAGCAGCGTAGTCGGGGGTTCTGGAAACACCATATATTTT
TRBV10-3	-	-	TRBJ2-1	CAISELQNEQFF	TGTGCCATCAGTGAGCTTCAGAATGAGCAGTTCTTC
TRBV5-1	-	-	TRBJ2-2	CASRVGGNTGELFF	TGCGCCAGCAGGGTCGGGGGTAACACCGGGGAGCTGTTTTTT
TRBV30	TRBD1	-	TRBJ2-5	CAWSRMGQGFTETQYF	TGTGCCTGGAGTCGTATGGGACAGGGGTTTACAGAGACCCAGTACTTC
TRBV5-4	TRBD1	-	TRBJ2-2	CASSLAPDRGSTGELFF	TGTGCCAGCAGCTTGGCGCCGGACAGGGGAAGCACCGGGGAGCTGTTTTTT
TRBV25-1	-	-	TRBJ1-4	CASSEHRFDEKLFF	TGTGCCAGCAGTGAGCACAGATTTGATGAAAAACTGTTTTTT
TRBV5-4	TRBD2	-	TRBJ2-3	CASSLEGGRITDTQYF	TGTGCCAGCAGCTTGGAAGGCGGGAGGATTACAGATACGCAGTATTTT
TRBV30	TRBD1	-	TRBJ1-2	CAWSVQGQGRGGYTF	TGTGCCTGGAGTGTTCAGGGACAGGGTAGAGGTGGCTACACCTTC
TRBV19	-	few	TRBJ1-6	CASSSLRGHDSPLHF	TGTGCCAGTAGTAGCTTAAGAGGGCATGATTCACCCCTCCACTTT
TRBV5-1	-	-	TRBJ1-3	CASSSTPDHSGNTIYF	TGCGCCAGCAGCTCCACTCCCGACCACTCTGGAAACACCATATATTTT
TRBV6-6	-	-	TRBJ1-6	CASSYSGAVSSPLHF	TGTGCCAGCAGTTACTCGGGGGCTGTTAGTTCACCCCTCCACTTT
TRBV29-1	-	-	TRBJ2-7	CSVEGDGSYEQYF	TGCAGCGTTGAAGGTGACGGCTCCTACGAGCAGTACTTC
TRBV30	TRBD1	-	TRBJ1-5	CAWSAGAGGMNQPQHF	TGTGCCTGGAGTGCAGGGGCAGGGGGCATGAATCAGCCCCAGCATTTT
TRBV7-8	-	-	TRBJ1-2	CASSLVEANYGYTF	TGTGCCAGCAGCTTAGTAGAGGCTAACTATGGCTACACCTTC